These 19 T cell receptor beta chains share one sample of origin, sequenced in a study of regulatory T cells in long-lasting Graves disease. The authors built TCR beta libraries using iRepertoire HTBI primers and Arm-PCR of CDR3 regions. TCRdb fed the multiplex PCR reads into MiXCR, producing one record per CDR3 protein. In the table there are 400,000 to 500,000 distinct CDR3 sequences, around a fifth of which are singletons. As to time point: persistent/refractory GD, antithyroid drugs over 5 years with positive TRAb. Following extraction of RNA from PBMCs, that RNA was used to make the TCR library. The sample was peripheral blood mononuclear cells (PBMCs), taken when the disease was refractory, from a patient treated with antithyroid drugs. Receptors were obtained from a female donor with Graves disease.

This clonotype came up a few times. The chain links TRBV7-8 to TRBJ2-5, with a weak D call TRBD1 (6 bases). The V and J ends lost 3 bases and 5 bases respectively, with 16 bases between them. The germline CDR1 and CDR2 sequences are SGHVS and FQNEAQ. This CDR3 is 15 amino acids long. The CDR3 region is CASSLNVRGSETQYF. CDR3 DNA sequence: TGTGCCAGCAGCTTGAATGTCAGGGGCTCTGAGACCCAGTACTTC.

V gene TRBV10-3 combines with J gene TRBJ2-7; the match to TRBD1 covers 12 bases. The CDR3 has 16 residues. Unmatched junction bases numbered 12, after V lost 5 bases and J lost 7 bases. The germline gives CDR1 ENHRY, CDR2 SYGVKD. The CDR3 DNA reads TGTGCCATCAGTCAACCTCCGGGACAGGGGGCATTGGAGCAGTACTTC. Its protein product is CAISQPPGQGALEQYF.

The count of this clonotype is one. CDR3 region: CSVSGRQGNEQPQHF. The CDR3 region has the DNA TGCAGTGTCTCTGGACGCCAGGGGAATGAGCAGCCCCAGCATTTT. The chain recombines TRBV20-1 with TRBJ1-5, with D possibly TRBD1 on 6 matching bases. The length of the CDR3 is 15 residues. CDR1 is DFQATT, CDR2 SNEGSKA, per germline (reference sequence). V lost 7 bases to trimming and J lost 7 bases, with 23 bases between them.

This chain joins TRBV6-1 and TRBJ2-6; the D is unclear. This CDR3 region has 17 residues. Trimming removed 6 bases from V and 0 bases from J, with 15 bases in between. CDR1 and CDR2 (germline): MNHNS, SASEGT. The CDR3 sequence: CASSLDLQSSGANVLTF. The DNA of the CDR3 is TGTGCCAGCAGCCTCGACTTACAGAGCTCTGGGGCCAACGTCCTGACTTTC.

The V and J genes are TRBV2 and TRBJ2-3; TRBD2 matches 13 bases. J was trimmed by 0 bases and V by 6 bases; bases with no gene match: 3. CDR3 size: 16 residues. Per the germline V gene, CDR1 is SNHLY and CDR2 is FYNNEI. The CDR3 DNA is TGTGCCAGCAGAGGGACTAGCGGGGTTAGCACAGATACGCAGTATTTT. Its protein is CASRGTSGVSTDTQYF.

The chain uses TRBV11-2 and TRBJ2-2, with D unresolved. Germline V gene sequence: CDR1 SGHAT, CDR2 FQNNGV. The germline V and J ends were trimmed by 3 bases and 0 bases, with 11 bases remaining between them. The CDR3 has 16 amino acids. CDR3 protein: CASSLLMGTNTGELFF. CDR3 bases: TGTGCCAGCAGCTTGTTGATGGGAACGAACACCGGGGAGCTGTTTTTT. Filled out from reference TRBV11-2 and TRBJ2-2, the complete variable domain reads EAGVAQSPRYKIIEKRQSVAFWCNPISGHATLYWYQQILGQGPKLLIQFQNNGVVDDSQLPKDRFSAERLKGVDSTLKIQPAKLEDSAVYLCASSLLMGTNTGELFFGEGSRLTVL.

V and J are TRBV12-3 or TRBV12-4 and TRBJ2-3; TRBD2 aligns across 7 bases. After removal of 5 bases from V and 0 bases from J, the junction contained 8 bases not matched to a gene. This CDR3 is 16 amino acids long. CDR3: CASSQLAYFSTDTQYF. The DNA of the CDR3 is TGTGCCAGCAGTCAACTAGCGTATTTTAGCACAGATACGCAGTATTTT.

This clonotype was observed many times. The chain joins TRBV2 to TRBJ2-2; D may be TRBD1 or TRBD2 (5 bases each). The CDR3 runs to 15 residues. Trimming pared 6 bases from V and 0 bases from J, leaving 11 bases between. The germline V gene has CDR1 SNHLY and CDR2 FYNNEI. This CDR3 reads CASSWDGANTGELFF. CDR3 sequence (DNA): TGTGCCAGCAGCTGGGACGGCGCGAACACCGGGGAGCTGTTTTTT.

This clonotype was observed at least ten times. The rearrangement joins TRBV20-1 to TRBJ2-7, with 10 nucleotides matching TRBD2. CDR3 size: 13 residues. Germline loops: CDR1 DFQATT, CDR2 SNEGSKA (reference sequence). Germline trimming cut 2 bases from V and 3 bases from J; bases unmatched to any gene: 1. The CDR3 nucleotides read TGCAGTGCTAGACTAGCGGGAGACTACGAGCAGTACTTC. Its translation: CSARLAGDYEQYF.

The rearrangement links TRBV2 to TRBJ2-7; D call uncertain. V lost 5 bases and J lost 6, with 23 bases in between. Germline-derived CDR1 and CDR2 are SNHLY and FYNNEI. There are 16 residues in the CDR3. The CDR3 sequence is CASSSHKSAGGSEQYF. CDR3 nucleotides: TGTGCCAGCAGTTCCCACAAGAGTGCTGGTGGGTCCGAGCAGTACTTC.

In this sample, this clonotype turned up many times. The rearrangement links TRBV27 to TRBJ2-7; TRBD2 aligns across 9 bases. Germline V gene lookup returns CDR1 MNHEY and CDR2 SMNVEV (reference sequence). This CDR3 has 15 residues. After removal of 8 bases from V and 0 bases from J, the junction contained 8 bases not matched to a gene. The CDR3 DNA is TGTGCCAGCCAGGAAATAGCGGGAGACTCCTACGAGCAGTACTTC. Translation: CASQEIAGDSYEQYF.

This clonotype was seen only a few times. The rearrangement links TRBV5-6 to TRBJ2-3; D is perhaps TRBD1 or TRBD2 (5 bases each). Judging by the DNA end, TRBJ2-5 fits better; the J call may be wrong. In germline, CDR1 is SGHDT, CDR2 YYEEEE. CDR3 length: 17 amino acids. The CDR3 sequence is CASSLGPGRRLGETQYF. CDR3 DNA: TGTGCCAGCAGCTTAGGGCCGGGACGACGTTTGGGCGAGACCCAGTACTTC.

The V gene is TRBV5-6, the J gene TRBJ1-2, with 7 bases aligning to TRBD1. The ends lost 4 bases at V and 0 bases at J; junction bases unmatched: 6. The CDR3 has 15 amino acids. In germline, CDR1 is SGHDT, CDR2 YYEEEE. This CDR3 reads CASSAGQEANYGYTF. CDR3 in DNA: TGTGCCAGCAGCGCCGGACAGGAAGCTAACTATGGCTACACCTTC.

This clonotype appeared many times. J is TRBJ2-7 and V is TRBV28; D ambiguous. The CDR3 sequence is 12 residues long. CDR1 and CDR2 (germline): MDHEN, SYDVKM. V lost 5 bases and J 6 bases, leaving 11 bases between the germline ends. The DNA for the CDR3 is TGTGCCAGCAGTCCCCCATTAGTCGAGCAGTACTTC. Amino acids: CASSPPLVEQYF.

This clonotype was found a few times. The chain recombines TRBV27 with TRBJ1-1; TRBD1 might be the D (6 bases). V dropped 6 bases and J dropped 6 bases, with 8 bases sitting between them. The CDR3 spans 11 residues. The germline V gene has CDR1 MNHEY and CDR2 SMNVEV (reference sequence). CDR3 sequence reads: CASSGQSEAFF. The DNA of the CDR3 is TGTGCCAGCAGCGGACAGTCTGAAGCTTTCTTT.

This clonotype came up many times. The chain carries TRBV7-8 and TRBJ2-4; 7 bases line up with TRBD2. The CDR3 extends over 15 amino acids. J lost 3 bases, V lost 4 bases, and 6 bases had no gene match. Germline V gene sequence: CDR1 SGHVS, CDR2 FQNEAQ. This CDR3 reads CASSWGGEDKNIQYF. The CDR3, as DNA: TGTGCCAGCAGCTGGGGAGGGGAGGACAAAAACATTCAGTACTTC.

This clonotype came up many times. The chain is built from TRBV12-3 or TRBV12-4 and TRBJ1-1, with D uncertain. This CDR3 spans 13 amino acids. Trimming stripped 1 base from V and 3 bases from J, with 6 bases between. This chain's CDR3 is CASSLGRYTEAFF. The DNA for the CDR3 is TGTGCCAGCAGTTTAGGGCGGTACACTGAAGCTTTCTTT.

V is TRBV11-1 and J is TRBJ2-1; a possible D gene is TRBD1 (5 bases). V was trimmed by 2 bases and J by 12 bases, leaving 20 bases between them. Germline V gives CDR1 SGHAT, CDR2 FQDESV (reference sequence). This CDR3 region has 15 residues. The CDR3 loop is CASSLNSDTRHGQFF. The CDR3 nucleotides read TGTGCCAGCAGCTTAAATTCGGACACCCGACATGGGCAGTTCTTC.

The V and J genes are TRBV7-3 and TRBJ2-2; possibly TRBD1 for D (5 bases). CDR3 size: 13 residues. From germline, CDR1 is SGHTA and CDR2 FQGTGA. Trimming shortened V by 7 bases and J by 7 bases, and 13 bases separated the two germline ends. For the CDR3, the DNA is TGTGCCAGCAAGAGAACAGGTGTCGGGGAGCTGTTTTTT. Translating gives CASKRTGVGELFF.